This TCR beta chain was recorded in a study of CXCR3-negative and CXCR3-positive naive CD8 T cells. Study-wide results and caveats: For naive cells, CXCR3-negative and CXCR3-positive subsets had similar TRBV-TRBJ usage; for memory cells, usage differed.

UMI labels and 5' RACE were used to prepare the TRB cDNA libraries. TCRdb re-analyzed the 5' RACE reads; it lists each CDR3 protein once, without DNA. Its table lists tens of thousands of distinct CDR3 sequences. The length of the CDR3 is 11 residues. CDR1 and CDR2 from the germline V gene are LNHDA and SQIVND (reference sequence). With respect to this clonotype: Its antigen is unknown.

This chain links TRBV19 with TRBJ2-1. The TCR was taken from a human donor in good health. Some clones in this sample may be carry-over from other donors' samples. Sequencing input: memory CD8+ T cells from blood. This CDR3 reads CATRIGNEQFF.